These 29 T cell receptor beta chains came from one sample sequenced in a study of blood T cell repertoires in COVID-19. Repertoires were generated with immunoSEQ multiplex PCR, while TCRdb's copy carries only in-frame clones and drops some. Counted here are more than 200,000 clones, about nine tenths occurring once; the ten biggest clones make up around 6.3%. The specimen was peripheral blood. The source of these receptors is a young woman with COVID-19, enrolled during active disease.

V usage is TRBV6-2 or TRBV6-3 and J usage is TRBJ2-7; the D gene is possibly TRBD1 (5 bases). This CDR3 has 13 residues. Germline-derived CDR1 and CDR2 are MNHEY and SVGEGT. The ends were cut back, 5 bases at V and 4 bases at J, with 12 bases in the middle. The CDR3 region is CASSNRQIYEQYV. The DNA for the CDR3 is TGTGCCAGCAGTAATCGACAGATTTACGAGCAGTACGTC.

This clone was detected only once. The rearrangement joins TRBV25-1 to TRBJ2-5; 7 bases are a match to TRBD2. This CDR3 is 18 amino acids long. The V gene's germline CDR1 is MGHDK and CDR2 SYGVNS. The trim removed 6 bases at V and 4 bases at J, leaving 20 bases unmatched. The CDR3 sequence: CASSPSRGGPGLGETQYF. The CDR3 nucleotides read TGTGCCAGCAGCCCATCACGGGGAGGGCCGGGGTTAGGAGAGACCCAGTACTTC.

The chain employs TRBV6-5 and TRBJ2-7; 11 bases are a match to TRBD1. The CDR3 has 15 residues. The V segment lost 5 bases and the J segment 4 bases; nucleotides outside the gene matches: 7. CDR1 is MNHEY, CDR2 SVGAGI, per germline. CDR3 region: CASSHGQGARYEQYF. CDR3 in DNA: TGTGCCAGCAGTCACGGACAGGGGGCGAGGTACGAGCAGTACTTC.

J is TRBJ2-2 and V is TRBV6-6, with 8 positions matching TRBD1. The germline CDR1 and CDR2 sequences are MNHNY and SVGAGI (reference sequence). The J segment lost 4 bases and the V segment lost 5 bases, leaving 9 bases of the junction unmatched. This CDR3 spans 16 amino acids. The CDR3 DNA is TGTGCCAGCAGTCGACAGGGGTCAATAGGCACCGGGGAGCTGTTTTTT. Translated: CASSRQGSIGTGELFF.

The chain links TRBV5-8 to TRBJ1-3; D is possibly TRBD1 (6 bases). V lost 1 base, J lost 4 bases, and 18 bases lay in between. Germline V gives CDR1 SGHTS, CDR2 YDEGEE. This CDR3 contains 17 residues. CDR3 region: CASSLIRGDYGGNTIYF. The DNA for the CDR3 is TGTGCCAGCAGCTTGATCAGGGGAGATTACGGCGGAAACACCATATATTTT.

The chain has TRBV10-1 and TRBJ2-4; D may be TRBD1 (6 bases). Germline CDR1 WNHNN, CDR2 SYGVQD (reference sequence). The CDR3 runs to 13 residues. V was cut by 9 bases and J by 7 bases, with 16 bases left in between. In DNA, the CDR3 is TGCGCCAGGGGTCTTGGGGGCAGGAACATTCAGTACTTC. This encodes CARGLGGRNIQYF.

The chain carries TRBV2 and TRBJ2-5; 10 bases are a match to TRBD1. This CDR3 has 13 residues. Germline V CDR1 and CDR2: SNHLY, FYNNEI. Germline trimming cut 6 bases from V and 5 bases from J; bases unmatched to any gene: 3. In nucleotides, the CDR3 is TGTGCCAGCAGGACAGGGGGCATGGAGACCCAGTACTTC. Its protein product is CASRTGGMETQYF. The full variable domain, its missing parts supplied by reference TRBV2 and TRBJ2-5, is EPEVTQTPSHQVTQMGQEVILRCVPISNHLYFYWYRQILGQKVEFLVSFYNNEISEKSEIFDDQFSVERPDGSNFTLKIRSTKLEDSAMYFCASRTGGMETQYFGPGTRLLVL.

The CDR3 DNA sequence: TGTGCCAGCAGTTTAGGCCCGGCTAGCGGGGCTGGTGGCACCTACAATGAGCAGTTCTTC. Translated: CASSLGPASGAGGTYNEQFF. V is TRBV27 and J is TRBJ2-1; 9 bases are shared with TRBD2. Per the germline V gene, CDR1 is MNHEY and CDR2 is SMNVEV (reference sequence). With V trimmed by 2 bases and J by 2 bases, 16 bases remained unmatched. The CDR3 has 20 residues.

This clone was counted ten times or more. The chain combines TRBV29-1 with TRBJ1-1, with D maybe TRBD1 (6 bases). Germline values: CDR1 SQVTM, CDR2 ANQGSEA. V was shortened by 6 bases and J by 1 base, with 6 bases between the two germline ends. The CDR3 length is 11 residues. This CDR3 reads CSVTGNTEAFF. The CDR3 bases are TGCAGCGTGACAGGGAACACTGAAGCTTTCTTT.

The chain recombines TRBV5-5 with TRBJ2-1; no clear D. The germline V and J ends were trimmed by 0 bases and 0 bases, with 10 bases remaining between them. Germline-derived CDR1 and CDR2 are SGHKS and YYEKEE (reference sequence). The CDR3 runs to 16 residues. The CDR3 bases are TGTGCCAGCAGCTTGGCCGACACCCGCTCCTACAATGAGCAGTTCTTC. This encodes CASSLADTRSYNEQFF.

The chain uses TRBV28 and TRBJ1-1, with 8 bases fitting TRBD1. The J segment lost 5 bases and the V segment lost 4 bases, leaving 9 bases of the junction unmatched. This CDR3 region has 15 residues. Germline CDR1 reads MDHEN; CDR2 reads SYDVKM. The CDR3, as DNA: TGTGCCAGCAGTTCCCCAGGGGGCGCTGGGACTGAAGCTTTCTTT. Its translation: CASSSPGGAGTEAFF.

V gene TRBV6-5 combines with J gene TRBJ1-4; D is ambiguous. CDR1 and CDR2 from the germline V gene are MNHEY and SVGAGI. Trimming took 2 bases from V and 3 from J, leaving 4 bases between them. The CDR3 consists of 13 residues. The CDR3 loop reads CASSYRSNEKLFF. The DNA for the CDR3 is TGTGCCAGCAGTTACCGGTCTAATGAAAAACTGTTTTTT.

The rearrangement links TRBV28 to TRBJ1-4; D is undetermined. The germline V gene has CDR1 MDHEN and CDR2 SYDVKM. V was pared by 3 bases and J by 0 bases, with 11 bases between. The CDR3 covers 16 residues. CDR3: CASSFSTGATNEKLFF. CDR3 coding DNA: TGTGCCAGCAGTTTTAGTACCGGAGCAACTAATGAAAAACTGTTTTTT.

J is TRBJ1-1 and V is TRBV6-5; TRBD1 matches 9 bases. The germline V gene has CDR1 MNHEY and CDR2 SVGAGI. Trimming took 9 bases from V and 8 from J; bases not matched to a gene: 4. CDR3 length: 11 amino acids. CDR3 coding DNA: TGTGCCAGTACGGACAGGGGAGAAGCTTTCTTT. It yields the protein CASTDRGEAFF.

The genes are TRBV7-9 and TRBJ1-4; D is unclear. The CDR3 is 17 amino acids. Germline V gene lookup returns CDR1 SEHNR and CDR2 FQNEAQ (reference sequence). The ends were cut back, 0 bases at V and 4 bases at J, with 15 bases in the middle. The CDR3 DNA follows: TGTGCCAGCAGCTTAGCGTATGCGGGTTCCCGTAATGAAAAACTGTTTTTT. This gives the protein CASSLAYAGSRNEKLFF.

This sequence joins TRBV5-6 and TRBJ2-7; 8 nucleotides match TRBD1. The CDR3 runs to 14 residues. Trimming removed 0 bases from V and 7 bases from J; junction bases left unmatched: 6. The germline V gene encodes CDR1 SGHDT and CDR2 YYEEEE. The CDR3 sequence is CASSLGDRGMEQYV. The CDR3 DNA reads as TGTGCCAGCAGCTTGGGCGACAGGGGCATGGAGCAGTACGTC.

J is TRBJ1-5 and V is TRBV6-2 or TRBV6-3, with 7 nucleotides matching TRBD1. Germline V lookup: CDR1 MNHEY, CDR2 SVGEGT. Trimming cost V 6 bases and J 10 bases; bases outside gene matches: 21. The CDR3 sequence is 17 residues long. CDR3 residues: CASSDGTAQDEGIPQHF. The CDR3, as DNA: TGTGCCAGCAGCGACGGGACAGCTCAGGATGAGGGAATCCCCCAGCATTTT.

CDR3 nucleotides: TGTGCCAGCAGTCGGACTAGCGGGATAGGTTACGAGCAGTACGTC. Its protein product is CASSRTSGIGYEQYV. V and J are TRBV14 and TRBJ2-7, with 12 bases aligning to TRBD2. The V gene's germline CDR1 is SGHDN and CDR2 FVKESK. V was clipped by 6 bases and J by 4 bases; unmatched bases: 7. The CDR3 has 15 amino acids.

The chain employs TRBV28 and TRBJ1-2; D possibly corresponds to TRBD1 (5 bases). The CDR3 covers 13 residues. The germline V gene has CDR1 MDHEN and CDR2 SYDVKM. Deletions cut 4 bases from V and 11 bases from J, with 17 bases between. The CDR3 here is CASSSTGTITYTF. Written as DNA, the CDR3 is TGTGCCAGCAGTTCGACCGGGACTATCACTTACACCTTC.

CDR3 region: CASSSGQGGYNEQFF. In DNA form, the CDR3 reads TGTGCCAGCAGCTCCGGACAGGGGGGGTACAATGAGCAGTTCTTC. The genes are TRBV11-2 and TRBJ2-1; 10 bases are shared with TRBD1. CDR3 length: 15 residues. Germline V gives CDR1 SGHAT, CDR2 FQNNGV. Trimming removed 4 bases from V and 4 bases from J; junction bases left unmatched: 4.

The V and J genes are TRBV7-9 and TRBJ1-4; D is possibly TRBD1 (5 bases). Trimming removed 11 bases at V and 1 base at J, with 14 bases between. Germline-derived CDR1 and CDR2 are SEHNR and FQNEAQ (reference sequence). The CDR3 runs to 14 residues. The CDR3 protein is CAGARTGTNEKLFF. DNA for the CDR3: TGTGCCGGGGCCAGAACAGGAACTAATGAAAAACTGTTTTTT.

This clone was counted only a few times. The V and J genes are TRBV7-9 and TRBJ1-4; the D gene is possibly TRBD1 (6 bases). The CDR3 totals 15 residues. V gave up 3 bases and J gave up 7 bases, with 15 bases separating them. Germline CDR1 SEHNR, CDR2 FQNEAQ (reference sequence). CDR3 nucleotide sequence: TGTGCCAGCAGCTTCCGCCAGGGGATGGGTGAAAAACTGTTTTTT. As protein: CASSFRQGMGEKLFF.

The rearrangement uses TRBV6-2 or TRBV6-3 and TRBJ2-1; D not resolved. Germline-derived CDR1 and CDR2 are MNHEY and SVGEGT. The CDR3 totals 15 residues. V was shortened by 3 bases and J by 7 bases, with 16 bases between the two germline ends. The CDR3 DNA is TGTGCCAGCAGTTATAAAGAACTCCTGTGGAATGAGCAGTTCTTC. This sequence encodes CASSYKELLWNEQFF.

The rearrangement links TRBV28 to TRBJ1-3; unclear D gene. The V gene lost 6 bases and the J gene lost 0 bases, with 9 bases spanning the gap. Germline loops: CDR1 MDHEN, CDR2 SYDVKM. The CDR3 totals 14 residues. The CDR3 coding sequence is TGTGCCAGCAGCGCGGGAGACTCTGGAAACACCATATATTTT. Translation gives CASSAGDSGNTIYF.

The rearrangement uses TRBV10-3 and TRBJ2-3; TRBD1 matches 7 bases. There are 16 residues in the CDR3. The germline V gene has CDR1 ENHRY and CDR2 SYGVKD. Trimming cost V 0 bases and J 6 bases; bases outside gene matches: 9. The CDR3 loop reads CAISESNRGQIDTQYF. In nucleotides, the CDR3 is TGTGCCATCAGTGAGTCGAACAGGGGTCAGATTGATACGCAGTATTTT.

The V and J genes are TRBV5-8 and TRBJ1-6; possibly TRBD1 for D (6 bases). The CDR3 runs to 15 residues. V was shortened by 5 bases and J by 10 bases, with 19 bases between the two germline ends. Germline CDR1 SGHTS, CDR2 YDEGEE. The CDR3 loop reads CASSFGTRLSSPLHF. In DNA form, the CDR3 reads TGTGCCAGCAGTTTTGGGACACGGCTTAGCTCACCCCTCCACTTT.

This clone was observed once. The chain has TRBV11-2 and TRBJ1-2, with a weak D call TRBD1 (5 bases). V shed 0 bases and J shed 4 bases, with 6 bases lying between them. Germline values: CDR1 SGHAT, CDR2 FQNNGV. This CDR3 comprises 13 residues. In nucleotides, the CDR3 is TGTGCCAGCAGCTTAGAGGGGCCCTATGGCTACACCTTC. Translated, it gives CASSLEGPYGYTF.

This clone was found once. This sequence joins TRBV18 and TRBJ1-3, with TRBD1 identical over 9 bases. Germline CDR1 KGHSH, CDR2 LQKENI. Trimming at V came to 5 bases and at J to 1 base, leaving 9 bases not matched to a gene. CDR3 length equals 17 residues. Here the CDR3 DNA reads TGTGCCAGCTCATCCGGGACAGGGACAATTTCTGGAAACACCATATATTTT. It codes for CASSSGTGTISGNTIYF.

The chain employs TRBV19 and TRBJ1-4, with 7 bases that match TRBD1. Germline-derived CDR1 and CDR2 are LNHDA and SQIVND (reference sequence). V trimming: 4 bases; J trimming: 6 bases; junction bases outside the gene matches: 8. This CDR3 region has 15 residues. CDR3 loop: CASSTGQVAHEKLFF. As DNA, the CDR3 is TGTGCCAGTAGTACCGGACAGGTTGCACATGAAAAACTGTTTTTT.